The rows below give T cell receptor beta chains drawn from one sample of a study of shared clonotypes between healthy human individuals. Sequencing used immunoSEQ multiplex PCR; TCRdb keeps in-frame clones, though not all of them. The table includes some 630,000 clones, 60% to 80% detected once. The sample comprised memory CD4+ T cells sorted from blood. These TCRs come from a woman aged 30 to 39 in good health. Each CDR3 is given with its conserved first and last residue. The order of the fields is clone size, V gene, D gene, J gene, CDR3 protein, CDR3 DNA. A D gene is named only where the DNA matches it firmly. Clone size is not always given. Where it is, it says once, few, many or a class for expanded clones.

>.|TRBV19|.|TRBJ1-2
CASSILGIDGYTF
TGTGCCAGTAGTATTTTAGGGATCGATGGCTACACCTTC
>.|TRBV18|.|TRBJ2-7
CASSPGQPAYEQYF
TGTGCCAGCTCACCGGGCCAGCCGGCCTACGAGCAGTACTTC
>.|TRBV28|.|TRBJ1-5
CASSFGKNQPQHF
TGTGCCAGCAGCTTTGGAAAAAATCAGCCCCAGCATTTT
>.|TRBV28|TRBD1|TRBJ1-4
CASSLGGTGNEKLFF
TGTGCCAGCAGTTTAGGAGGGACAGGAAATGAAAAACTGTTTTTT
>.|TRBV5-8|.|TRBJ2-1
CASSSWSEQFF
TGTGCCAGCAGCTCCTGGAGTGAGCAGTTCTTC
>.|TRBV13|TRBD1|TRBJ2-7
CASSSTGGSYEQYF
TGTGCCAGCAGCTCGACAGGGGGCTCCTACGAGCAGTACTTC
>.|TRBV5-1|.|TRBJ1-3
CASSLGGDSGNTIYF
TGCGCCAGCAGCTTGGGCGGCGACTCTGGAAACACCATATATTTT
>once|TRBV10-1|TRBD1|TRBJ2-7
CASSDRGREQYF
TGCGCCAGCAGCGACAGGGGGCGGGAGCAGTACTTC
>.|TRBV7-9|TRBD2|TRBJ2-3
CASSRQAGGPTDTQYF
TGTGCCAGCAGCCGGCAGGCGGGAGGCCCGACAGATACGCAGTATTTT
>.|TRBV28|.|TRBJ2-7
CASSSPGVRRYF
TGTGCCAGCAGCTCCCCAGGGGTAAGAAGGTACTTC
>few|TRBV28|.|TRBJ1-5
CASRTRVQPQHF
TGTGCCAGCAGGACGAGGGTTCAGCCCCAGCATTTT
>.|TRBV12-1|.|TRBJ1-6
CASSFAGHHNSPLHF
TGTGCCAGCAGCTTCGCGGGACACCATAATTCACCCCTCCACTTT
>.|TRBV10-3|.|TRBJ2-7
CAISDGTTSYEQYF
TGTGCCATCAGTGACGGGACAACCTCCTACGAGCAGTACTTC
>.|TRBV5-4|.|TRBJ1-1
CASSWEPGTEAFF
TGTGCCAGCAGTTGGGAACCGGGAACTGAAGCTTTCTTT
>.|TRBV7-3|.|TRBJ2-7
CASSRDRSYEQYF
TGTGCCAGCAGTCGAGACAGGTCCTACGAGCAGTACTTC
>.|TRBV27|.|TRBJ1-1
CASRSRHTEAFF
TGTGCCAGCAGATCGAGACATACTGAAGCTTTCTTT
>.|TRBV12-5|.|TRBJ2-7
CASGSITQGSYEQYF
TGTGCTAGTGGTTCAATAACACAGGGCTCCTACGAGCAGTACTTC
>.|TRBV11-2|.|TRBJ2-3
CASSSNRDSTDTQYF
TGTGCCAGCAGCTCAAATAGGGACAGCACAGATACGCAGTATTTT
>.|TRBV7-9|.|TRBJ1-2
CASSLSQGIGIDGYTF
TGTGCCAGCAGCTTATCTCAGGGCATTGGGATCGATGGCTACACCTTC
>.|TRBV5-1|TRBD2|TRBJ2-7
CASSSPGLGISEQYF
TGCGCCAGCAGCTCGCCGGGACTAGGAATTTCCGAGCAGTACTTC
>.|TRBV18|.|TRBJ2-7
CASSPDYLSSSYEQYF
TGTGCCAGCTCACCAGACTACTTAAGTAGCTCCTACGAGCAGTACTTC
>.|TRBV7-8|.|TRBJ1-1
CASSLRQDMNTEAFF
TGTGCCAGCAGCCTAAGACAGGATATGAACACTGAAGCTTTCTTT
>.|TRBV27|.|TRBJ2-7
CASSLGQGRAYEQYF
TGTGCCAGCAGTTTGGGGCAGGGCAGAGCCTACGAGCAGTACTTC
>few|TRBV11-1|TRBD1|TRBJ1-2
CASSVGQGAYGYTF
TGTGCCAGCAGCGTCGGACAGGGGGCGTATGGCTACACCTTC
>.|TRBV30|TRBD2|TRBJ2-3
CAWINAAAGETDTQYF
TGTGCCTGGATAAACGCCGCAGCGGGAGAGACAGATACGCAGTATTTT
>.|TRBV19|TRBD2|TRBJ2-1
CATGPASGVNEQFF
TGTGCCACCGGCCCGGCTAGCGGCGTCAATGAGCAGTTCTTC